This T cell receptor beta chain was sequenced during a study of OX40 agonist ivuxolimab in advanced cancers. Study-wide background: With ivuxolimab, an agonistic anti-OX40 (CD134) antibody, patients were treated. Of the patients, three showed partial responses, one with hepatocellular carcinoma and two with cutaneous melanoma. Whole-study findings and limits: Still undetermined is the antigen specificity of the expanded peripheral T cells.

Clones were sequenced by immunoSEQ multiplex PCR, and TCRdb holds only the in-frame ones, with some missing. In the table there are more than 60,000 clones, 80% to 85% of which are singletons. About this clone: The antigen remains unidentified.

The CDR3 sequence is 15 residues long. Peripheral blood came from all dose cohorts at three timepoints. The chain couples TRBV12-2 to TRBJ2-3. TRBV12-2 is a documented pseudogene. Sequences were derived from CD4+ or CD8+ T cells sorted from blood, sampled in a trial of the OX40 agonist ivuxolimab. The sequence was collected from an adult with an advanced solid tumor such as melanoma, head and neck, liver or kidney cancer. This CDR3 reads CAAPPGPPVADTQYF. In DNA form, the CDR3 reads TGTGCTGCCCCGCCCGGGCCCCCAGTAGCAGATACGCAGTATTTT.